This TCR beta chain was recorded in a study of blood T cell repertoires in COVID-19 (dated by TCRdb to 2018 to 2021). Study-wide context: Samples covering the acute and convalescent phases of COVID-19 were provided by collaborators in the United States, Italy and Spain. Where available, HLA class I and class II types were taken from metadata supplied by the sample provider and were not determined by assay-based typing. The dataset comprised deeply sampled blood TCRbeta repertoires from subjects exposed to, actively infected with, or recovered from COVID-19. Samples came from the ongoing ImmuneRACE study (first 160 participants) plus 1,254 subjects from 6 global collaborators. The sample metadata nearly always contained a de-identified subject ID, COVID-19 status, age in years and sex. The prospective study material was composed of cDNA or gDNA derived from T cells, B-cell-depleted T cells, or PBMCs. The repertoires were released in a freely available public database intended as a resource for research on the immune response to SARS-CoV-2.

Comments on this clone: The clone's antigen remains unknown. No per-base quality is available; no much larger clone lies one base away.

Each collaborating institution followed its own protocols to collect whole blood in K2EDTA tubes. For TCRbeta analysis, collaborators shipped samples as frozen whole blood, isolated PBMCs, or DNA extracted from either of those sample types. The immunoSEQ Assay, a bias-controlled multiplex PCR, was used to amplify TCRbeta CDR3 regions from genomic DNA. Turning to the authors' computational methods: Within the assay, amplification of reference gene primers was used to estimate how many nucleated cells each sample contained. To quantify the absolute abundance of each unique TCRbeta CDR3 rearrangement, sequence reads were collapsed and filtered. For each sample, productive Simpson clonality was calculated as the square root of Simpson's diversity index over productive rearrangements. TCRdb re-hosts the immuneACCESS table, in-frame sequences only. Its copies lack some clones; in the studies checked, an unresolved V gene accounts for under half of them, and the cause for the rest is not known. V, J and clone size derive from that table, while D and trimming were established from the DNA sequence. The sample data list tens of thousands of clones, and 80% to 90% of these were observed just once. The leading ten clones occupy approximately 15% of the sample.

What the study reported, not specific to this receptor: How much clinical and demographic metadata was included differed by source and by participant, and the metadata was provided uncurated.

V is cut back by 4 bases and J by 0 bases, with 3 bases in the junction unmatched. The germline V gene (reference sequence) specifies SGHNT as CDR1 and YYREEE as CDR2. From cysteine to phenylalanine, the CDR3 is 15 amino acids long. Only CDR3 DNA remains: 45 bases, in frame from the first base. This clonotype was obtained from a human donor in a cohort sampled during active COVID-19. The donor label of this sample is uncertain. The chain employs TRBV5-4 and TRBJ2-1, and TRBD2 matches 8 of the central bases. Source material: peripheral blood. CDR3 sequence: CASSRSGSSYNEQFF. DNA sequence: TGTGCCAGCAGCCGGAGCGGGAGCTCCTACAATGAGCAGTTCTTC.